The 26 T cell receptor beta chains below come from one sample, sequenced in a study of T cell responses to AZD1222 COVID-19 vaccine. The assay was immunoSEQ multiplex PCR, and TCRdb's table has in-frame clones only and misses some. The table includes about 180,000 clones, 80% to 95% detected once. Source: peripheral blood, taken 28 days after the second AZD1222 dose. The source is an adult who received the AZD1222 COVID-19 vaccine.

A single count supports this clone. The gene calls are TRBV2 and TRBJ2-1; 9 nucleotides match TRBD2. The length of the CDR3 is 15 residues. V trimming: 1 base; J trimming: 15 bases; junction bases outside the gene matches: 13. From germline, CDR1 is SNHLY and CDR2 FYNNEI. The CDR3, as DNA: TGTGCCAGCAGTGAAGGTTTGGCTAGCGGGGCGTTTGGGTTCTTC. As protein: CASSEGLASGAFGFF.

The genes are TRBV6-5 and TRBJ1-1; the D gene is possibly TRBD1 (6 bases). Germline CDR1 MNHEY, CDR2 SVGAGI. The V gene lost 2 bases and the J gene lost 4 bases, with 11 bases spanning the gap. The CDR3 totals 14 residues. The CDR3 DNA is TGTGCCAGCAGTTACGGACAGAGGAGCACTGAAGCTTTCTTT. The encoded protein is CASSYGQRSTEAFF.

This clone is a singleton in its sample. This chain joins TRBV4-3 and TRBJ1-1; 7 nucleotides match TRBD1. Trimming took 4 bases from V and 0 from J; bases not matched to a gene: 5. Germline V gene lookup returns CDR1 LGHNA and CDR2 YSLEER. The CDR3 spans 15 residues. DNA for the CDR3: TGCGCCAGCAGCCCCGCCGGGACAGTGAACACTGAAGCTTTCTTT. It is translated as CASSPAGTVNTEAFF.

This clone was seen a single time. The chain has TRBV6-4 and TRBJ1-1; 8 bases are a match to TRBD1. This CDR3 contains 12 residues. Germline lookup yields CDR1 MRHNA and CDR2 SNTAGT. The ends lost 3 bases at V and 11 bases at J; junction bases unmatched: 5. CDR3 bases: TGTGCCAGCAGTGATGGACAGGGAATCGCTTTCTTT. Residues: CASSDGQGIAFF.

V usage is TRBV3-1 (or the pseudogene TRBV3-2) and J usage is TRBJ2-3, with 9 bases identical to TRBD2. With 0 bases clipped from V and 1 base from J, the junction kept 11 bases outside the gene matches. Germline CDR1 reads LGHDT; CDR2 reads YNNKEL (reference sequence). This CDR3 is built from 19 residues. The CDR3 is CASSQERGRADRGTDTQYF. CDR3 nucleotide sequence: TGTGCCAGCAGCCAAGAACGCGGGAGGGCTGATAGGGGCACAGATACGCAGTATTTT.

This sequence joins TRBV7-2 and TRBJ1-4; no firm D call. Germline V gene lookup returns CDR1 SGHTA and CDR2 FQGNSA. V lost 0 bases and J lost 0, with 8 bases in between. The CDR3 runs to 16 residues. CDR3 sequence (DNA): TGTGCCAGCAGCTTAGCGTGGGCAGCAACTAATGAAAAACTGTTTTTT. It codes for CASSLAWAATNEKLFF.

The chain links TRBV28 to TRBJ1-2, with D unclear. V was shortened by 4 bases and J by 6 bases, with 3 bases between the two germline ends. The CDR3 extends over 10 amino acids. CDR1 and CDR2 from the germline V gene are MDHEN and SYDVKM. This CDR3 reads CASSSDGYTF. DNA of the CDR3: TGTGCCAGCAGTTCCGATGGCTACACCTTC.

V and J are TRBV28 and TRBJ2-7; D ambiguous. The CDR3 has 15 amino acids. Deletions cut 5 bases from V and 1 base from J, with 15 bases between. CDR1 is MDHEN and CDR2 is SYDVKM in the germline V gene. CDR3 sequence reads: CASSPPGLGSYEQYF. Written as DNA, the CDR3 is TGTGCCAGCAGTCCGCCGGGCCTTGGTTCCTACGAGCAGTACTTC.

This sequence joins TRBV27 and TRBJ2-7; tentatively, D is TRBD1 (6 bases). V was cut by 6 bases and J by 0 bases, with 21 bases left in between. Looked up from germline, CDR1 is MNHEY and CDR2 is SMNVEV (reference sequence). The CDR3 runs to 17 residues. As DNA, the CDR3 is TGTGCCAGCAGACAACTGACAGGCCATACTAGCTCCTACGAGCAGTACTTC. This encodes CASRQLTGHTSSYEQYF.

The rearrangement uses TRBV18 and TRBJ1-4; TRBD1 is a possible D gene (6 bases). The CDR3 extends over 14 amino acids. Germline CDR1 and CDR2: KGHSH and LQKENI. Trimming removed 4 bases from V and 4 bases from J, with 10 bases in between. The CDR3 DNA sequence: TGTGCCAGCTCACAACAACAGGGTAATGAAAAACTGTTTTTT. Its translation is CASSQQQGNEKLFF.

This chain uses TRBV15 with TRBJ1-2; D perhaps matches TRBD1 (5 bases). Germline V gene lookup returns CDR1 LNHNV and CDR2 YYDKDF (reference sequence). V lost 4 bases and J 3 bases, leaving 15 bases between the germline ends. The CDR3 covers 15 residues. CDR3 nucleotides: TGTGCCACCAGCACCGCAGGGAGCTCGGACTATGGCTACACCTTC. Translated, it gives CATSTAGSSDYGYTF.

CDR3: CATRFTGANVLTF. CDR3 coding DNA: TGTGCCACCCGGTTTACTGGGGCCAACGTCCTGACTTTC. The chain has TRBV12-3 or TRBV12-4 and TRBJ2-6, with D unresolved. Trimming shortened V by 10 bases and J by 2 bases, and 9 bases separated the two germline ends. This CDR3 region has 13 residues.

The CDR3 sequence is CASSHPTGGSNEKLFF. The CDR3 DNA is TGTGCCAGCAGCCACCCTACAGGGGGTTCTAATGAAAAACTGTTTTTT. The chain is built from TRBV11-2 and TRBJ1-4; TRBD1 matches at 8 bases. The germline V gene encodes CDR1 SGHAT and CDR2 FQNNGV. Trimming removed 5 bases from V and 3 bases from J; junction bases left unmatched: 8. The CDR3 runs to 16 residues.

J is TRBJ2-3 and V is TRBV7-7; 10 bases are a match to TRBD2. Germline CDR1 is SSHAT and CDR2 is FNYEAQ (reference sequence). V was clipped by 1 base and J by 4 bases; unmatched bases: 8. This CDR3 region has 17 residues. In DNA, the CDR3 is TGTGCCAGCAGCTTAGATCCTAGCGGGAGTGGGTCAGATACGCAGTATTTT. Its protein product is CASSLDPSGSGSDTQYF.

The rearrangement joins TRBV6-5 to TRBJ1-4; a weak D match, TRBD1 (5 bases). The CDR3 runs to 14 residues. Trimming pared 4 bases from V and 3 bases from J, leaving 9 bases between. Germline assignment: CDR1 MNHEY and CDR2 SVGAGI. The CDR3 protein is CASSLEGPNEKLFF. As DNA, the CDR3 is TGTGCCAGCAGTTTGGAGGGACCTAATGAAAAACTGTTTTTT.

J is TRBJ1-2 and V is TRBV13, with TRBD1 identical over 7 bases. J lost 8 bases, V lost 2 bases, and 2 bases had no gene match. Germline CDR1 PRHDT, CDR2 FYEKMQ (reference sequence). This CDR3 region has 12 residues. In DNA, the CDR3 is TGTGCCAGCAGCTTAAAAGGGGGCGGCTACACCTTC. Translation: CASSLKGGGYTF.

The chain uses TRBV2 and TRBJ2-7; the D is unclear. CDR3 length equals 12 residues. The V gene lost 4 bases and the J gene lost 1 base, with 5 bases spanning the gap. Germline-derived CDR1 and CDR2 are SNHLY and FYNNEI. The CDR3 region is CASSAQSYEQYF. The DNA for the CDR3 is TGTGCCAGCAGTGCCCAGTCCTACGAGCAGTACTTC. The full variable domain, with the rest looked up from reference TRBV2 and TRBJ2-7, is EPEVTQTPSHQVTQMGQEVILRCVPISNHLYFYWYRQILGQKVEFLVSFYNNEISEKSEIFDDQFSVERPDGSNFTLKIRSTKLEDSAMYFCASSAQSYEQYFGPGTRLTVT.

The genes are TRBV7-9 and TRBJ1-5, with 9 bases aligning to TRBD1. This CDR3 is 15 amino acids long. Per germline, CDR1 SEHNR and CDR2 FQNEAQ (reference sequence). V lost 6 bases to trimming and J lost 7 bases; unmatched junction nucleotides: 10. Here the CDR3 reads CASSNTQGARQPQHF. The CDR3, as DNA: TGTGCCAGCAGTAACACACAGGGGGCCCGGCAGCCCCAGCATTTT. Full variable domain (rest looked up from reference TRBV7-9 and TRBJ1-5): DTGVSQNPRHKITKRGQNVTFRCDPISEHNRLYWYRQTLGQGPEFLTYFQNEAQLEKSRLLSDRFSAERPKGSFSTLEIQRTEQGDSAMYLCASSNTQGARQPQHFGDGTRLSIL.

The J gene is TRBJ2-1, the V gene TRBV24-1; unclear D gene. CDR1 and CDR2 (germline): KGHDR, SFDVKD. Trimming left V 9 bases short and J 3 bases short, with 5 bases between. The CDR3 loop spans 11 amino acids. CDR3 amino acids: CATGNYNEQFF. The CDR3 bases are TGTGCCACCGGCAACTACAATGAGCAGTTCTTC.

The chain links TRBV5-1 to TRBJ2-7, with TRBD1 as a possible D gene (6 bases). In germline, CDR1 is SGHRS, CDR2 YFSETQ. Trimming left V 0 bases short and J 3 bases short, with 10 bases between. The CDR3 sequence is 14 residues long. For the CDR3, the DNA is TGCGCCAGCAGCTTGGTAGCAGGGGACTACGAGCAGTACTTC. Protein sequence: CASSLVAGDYEQYF.

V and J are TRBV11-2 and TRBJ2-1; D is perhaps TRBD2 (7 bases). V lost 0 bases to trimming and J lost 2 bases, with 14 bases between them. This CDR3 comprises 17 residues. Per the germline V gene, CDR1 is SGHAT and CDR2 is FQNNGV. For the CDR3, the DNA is TGTGCCAGCAGCTTAGATGCGGGGGCTGATGCCTACAATGAGCAGTTCTTC. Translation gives CASSLDAGADAYNEQFF.

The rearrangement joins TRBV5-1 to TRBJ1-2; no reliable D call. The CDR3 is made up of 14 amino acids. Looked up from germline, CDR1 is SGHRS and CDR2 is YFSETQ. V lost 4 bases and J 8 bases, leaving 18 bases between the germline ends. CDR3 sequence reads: CASSLERDLVGYTF. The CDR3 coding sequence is TGCGCCAGCAGCCTGGAAAGAGATCTGGTAGGCTACACCTTC.

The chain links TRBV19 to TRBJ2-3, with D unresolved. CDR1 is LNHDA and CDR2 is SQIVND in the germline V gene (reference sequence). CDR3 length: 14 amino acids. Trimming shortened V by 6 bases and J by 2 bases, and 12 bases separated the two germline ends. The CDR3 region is CASSAVAATDTQYF. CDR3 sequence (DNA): TGTGCCAGTAGCGCTGTAGCAGCCACAGATACGCAGTATTTT.

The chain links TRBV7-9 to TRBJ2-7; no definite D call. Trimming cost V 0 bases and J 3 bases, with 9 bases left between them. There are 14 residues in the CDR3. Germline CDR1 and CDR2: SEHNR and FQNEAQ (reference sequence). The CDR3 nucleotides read TGTGCCAGCAGCTTAGCCAAGGACGGCTACGAGCAGTACTTC. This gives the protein CASSLAKDGYEQYF.

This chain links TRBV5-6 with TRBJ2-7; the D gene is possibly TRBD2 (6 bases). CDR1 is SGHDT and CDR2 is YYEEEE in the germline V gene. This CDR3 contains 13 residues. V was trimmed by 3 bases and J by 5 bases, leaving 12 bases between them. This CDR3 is CASSWGVENEQYF. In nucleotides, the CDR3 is TGTGCCAGCAGCTGGGGGGTCGAGAACGAGCAGTACTTC.

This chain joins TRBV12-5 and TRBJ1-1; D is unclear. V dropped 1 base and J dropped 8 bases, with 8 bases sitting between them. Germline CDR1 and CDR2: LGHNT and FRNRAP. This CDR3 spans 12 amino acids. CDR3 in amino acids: CASGLGAAEAFF. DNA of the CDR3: TGTGCTAGTGGTTTGGGGGCAGCAGAAGCTTTCTTT.